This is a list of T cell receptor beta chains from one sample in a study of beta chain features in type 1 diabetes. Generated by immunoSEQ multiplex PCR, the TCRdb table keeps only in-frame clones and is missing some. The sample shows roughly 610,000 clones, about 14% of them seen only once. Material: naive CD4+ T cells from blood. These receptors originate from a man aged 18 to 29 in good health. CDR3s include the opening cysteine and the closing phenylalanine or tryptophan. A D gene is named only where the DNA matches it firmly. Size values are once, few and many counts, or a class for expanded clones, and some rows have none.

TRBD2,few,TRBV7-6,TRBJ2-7,CASSGPGLAFEQYF
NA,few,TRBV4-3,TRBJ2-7,CASSQEWISYEQYF
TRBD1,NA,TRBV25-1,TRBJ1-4,CASSAGGRATNEKLFF
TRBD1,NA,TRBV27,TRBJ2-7,CASALGGQGSAQYF
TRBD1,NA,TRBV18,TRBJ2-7,CASSGQGPSSSYEQYF
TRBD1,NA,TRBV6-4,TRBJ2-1,CASSAGTGWVDEQFF
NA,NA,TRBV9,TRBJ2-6,CASSVARGLRNVLTF
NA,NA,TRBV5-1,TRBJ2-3,CASSYRTDTQYF
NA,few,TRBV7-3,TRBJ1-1,CASSSSRVDTEAFF
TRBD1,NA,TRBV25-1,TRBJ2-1,CASSVDRASYNEQFF
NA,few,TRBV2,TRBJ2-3,CASSAHTQYF
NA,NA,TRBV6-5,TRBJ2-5,CATRKGKETQYF
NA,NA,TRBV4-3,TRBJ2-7,CASSQGGSGNEQYF
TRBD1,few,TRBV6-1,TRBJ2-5,CASRGQGAETQYF
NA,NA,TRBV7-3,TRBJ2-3,CASSFRPNTDTQYF
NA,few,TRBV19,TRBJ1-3,CASNNRGNTIYF
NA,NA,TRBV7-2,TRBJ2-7,CASSLMAGGSYEQYF
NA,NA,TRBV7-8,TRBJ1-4,CASSPFPSRVEKLFF
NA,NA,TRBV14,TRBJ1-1,CASSRLGGEDTEAFF
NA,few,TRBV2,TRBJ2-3,CASRTEITDTQYF
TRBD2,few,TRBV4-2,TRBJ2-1,CASSQDPRLAGKDEQFF
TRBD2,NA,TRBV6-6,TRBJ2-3,CASSRSGGAGTDTQYF
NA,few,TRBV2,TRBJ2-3,CASSESGRVGDTQYF
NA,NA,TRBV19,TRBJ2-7,CASRAAFSYEQYF
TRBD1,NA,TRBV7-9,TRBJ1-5,CASSQEGRGHQPQHF
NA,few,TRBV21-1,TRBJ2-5,CASSNSSRETQYF
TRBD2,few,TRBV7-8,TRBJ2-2,CASSSRGLAATGELFF
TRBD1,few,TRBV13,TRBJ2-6,CASSQTWTGVVRSAGANVLTF
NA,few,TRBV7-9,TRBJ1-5,CASSFVGTNQPQHF
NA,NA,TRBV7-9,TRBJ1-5,CASSPYSNQPQHF
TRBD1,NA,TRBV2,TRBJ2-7,CASSVRTGGHEQYF
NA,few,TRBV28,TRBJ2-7,CASSLSNYEQYF
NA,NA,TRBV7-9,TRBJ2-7,CASSPQRALFYEQYF
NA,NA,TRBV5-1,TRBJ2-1,CASSLGLGSYNEQFF
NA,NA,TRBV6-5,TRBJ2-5,CASPAQGRQETQYF
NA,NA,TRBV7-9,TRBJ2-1,CASSPYRGRAYNEQFF
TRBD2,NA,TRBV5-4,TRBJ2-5,CASATGGRETQYF
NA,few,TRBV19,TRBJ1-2,CASSIDKYSTF
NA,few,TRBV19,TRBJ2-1,CASSTTGLGEQFF
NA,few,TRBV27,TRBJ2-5,CASRLYTLGTQSGETQYF